Sequencing of this T cell receptor beta chain was carried out in a study of technical replicates of blood from a handful of donors. In germline, CDR1 is SGHNT, CDR2 YENEEA. The CDR3 runs 15 residues. After removal of 2 bases from V and 5 bases from J, the junction contained 7 bases not matched to a gene. TCRdb's table, derived via immunoSEQ multiplex PCR, lists solely in-frame clones and lacks some. The sample holds 55,000 to 75,000 clones, around 92% seen once. Sequenced input: T cells isolated from PBMCs. This clonotype was obtained from a human donor in good health. The chain couples TRBV11-3 to TRBJ2-7; 9 bases line up with TRBD2. CDR3 region: CASSLQLAGNHEQYF. CDR3 bases: TGTGCCAGCAGCTTACAACTAGCGGGTAACCACGAGCAGTACTTC.